This entry lists 31 T cell receptor beta chains sequenced from one sample in a study of T cell responses to AZD1222 COVID-19 vaccine. Some clones are missing from TCRdb's copy, which holds only in-frame ones; the method was immunoSEQ multiplex PCR. The sample lists roughly 46,000 clones; around 88% were seen once. The sequencing here drew on peripheral blood, taken 28 days after the second AZD1222 dose. The receptors stem from an adult who received the AZD1222 COVID-19 vaccine.

This chain links TRBV27 with TRBJ1-1; tentatively, D is TRBD1 (5 bases). Germline V gene lookup returns CDR1 MNHEY and CDR2 SMNVEV (reference sequence). Trimming took 1 base from V and 8 from J, leaving 20 bases between them. The CDR3 is 16 amino acids. CDR3 residues: CASSLLGPSGPAEAFF. For the CDR3, the DNA is TGTGCCAGCAGTTTATTGGGCCCGTCAGGGCCAGCCGAAGCTTTCTTT.

This rearrangement joins TRBV3-1 (or the pseudogene TRBV3-2) to TRBJ1-5; D might be TRBD1 (6 bases). The CDR3 spans 16 residues. Between the trimmed V and J ends, which lost 5 bases and 5 bases, there was a span of 19 bases. Germline V CDR1 and CDR2: LGHDT, YNNKEL (reference sequence). The CDR3 DNA follows: TGTGCCAGCAGCAGAAGATACAACAGGACAGATCAGCCCCAGCATTTT. Encoded protein: CASSRRYNRTDQPQHF.

The V gene is TRBV18, the J gene TRBJ1-5; 10 bases line up with TRBD1. After removal of 3 bases from V and 7 bases from J, the junction contained 6 bases not matched to a gene. The germline gives CDR1 KGHSH, CDR2 LQKENI. There are 15 residues in the CDR3. The CDR3 loop is CASSPRGTGVQPQHF. The DNA of the CDR3 is TGTGCCAGCTCACCCCGCGGGACAGGGGTCCAGCCCCAGCATTTT.

This sequence joins TRBV9 and TRBJ2-1; 10 bases are a match to TRBD2. Losses at the gene ends were 4 bases for V and 7 bases for J; bases not matched to a gene: 8. CDR1 and CDR2 (germline): SGDLS, YYNGEE. The CDR3 consists of 15 residues. As DNA, the CDR3 is TGTGCCAGCAGCCCCAGCGGGAGGGCCGGGAATGAGCAGTTCTTC. Protein: CASSPSGRAGNEQFF.

V is TRBV25-1 and J is TRBJ1-1; D remains unclear. V lost 1 base, J lost 3 bases, and 6 bases lay in between. Germline lookup yields CDR1 MGHDK and CDR2 SYGVNS. The CDR3 sequence is 13 residues long. The CDR3 protein is CASSEFQDTEAFF. In DNA, the CDR3 is TGTGCCAGCAGTGAATTTCAAGACACTGAAGCTTTCTTT.

This sequence joins TRBV7-3 and TRBJ1-3; D remains ambiguous. Germline V lookup: CDR1 SGHTA, CDR2 FQGTGA. V lost 0 bases and J lost 0, with 9 bases in between. The CDR3 is 16 residues long. The CDR3 is CASSLTGLLSGNTIYF. DNA for the CDR3: TGTGCCAGCAGCTTAACGGGCCTCCTCTCTGGAAACACCATATATTTT.

The chain carries TRBV3-1 (or the pseudogene TRBV3-2) and TRBJ1-1; D might be TRBD1 (5 bases). Trimming stripped 1 base from V and 5 bases from J, with 14 bases between. The CDR3 runs 15 residues. Germline-derived CDR1 and CDR2 are LGHDT and YNNKEL (reference sequence). The CDR3 DNA reads TGTGCCAGCAGCCAAGGGCAGGCTGGGGGTACTGAAGCTTTCTTT. Translated: CASSQGQAGGTEAFF.

The J gene is TRBJ2-7, the V gene TRBV10-2, with D possibly TRBD1 on 6 matching bases. Germline V gives CDR1 WSHSY, CDR2 SAAADI. The germline V and J ends were trimmed by 4 bases and 7 bases, with 14 bases remaining between them. This CDR3 is 13 amino acids long. CDR3 amino acids: CASSVGTSREQYF. Here the CDR3 DNA reads TGCGCCAGCAGTGTTGGGACATCTCGGGAGCAGTACTTC.

The J gene is TRBJ2-1, the V gene TRBV11-3; 7 bases match TRBD2. Germline lookup yields CDR1 SGHNT and CDR2 YENEEA. With 1 base clipped from V and 4 bases from J, the junction kept 4 bases outside the gene matches. The CDR3 is 15 residues long. DNA of the CDR3: TGTGCCAGCAGCTTAGGTGTCGGGGGGTACAATGAGCAGTTCTTC. This encodes CASSLGVGGYNEQFF. Full variable domain (missing parts from reference TRBV11-3 and TRBJ2-1): EAGVVQSPRYKIIEKKQPVAFWCNPISGHNTLYWYLQNLGQGPELLIRYENEEAVDDSQLPKDRFSAERLKGVDSTLKIQPAELGDSAVYLCASSLGVGGYNEQFFGPGTRLTVL.

This chain links TRBV7-9 with TRBJ1-1; D gene unclear. Trimming cost V 1 base and J 7 bases, with 4 bases left between them. CDR3 size: 11 residues. Looked up from germline, CDR1 is SEHNR and CDR2 is FQNEAQ (reference sequence). The CDR3 nucleotides read TGTGCCAGCAGCTTAGAGGGTGAAGCTTTCTTT. Its translation: CASSLEGEAFF.

This chain uses TRBV5-1 with TRBJ2-1, with TRBD2 matching over 10 bases. This CDR3 comprises 16 residues. V dropped 0 bases and J dropped 3; count of bases not matched to a gene: 3. Germline-derived CDR1 and CDR2 are SGHRS and YFSETQ. CDR3 DNA: TGCGCCAGCAGCTTGGAAAGCGGGGGGGGCTACAATGAGCAGTTCTTC. This sequence encodes CASSLESGGGYNEQFF.

The rearrangement joins TRBV7-8 to TRBJ1-5, with D uncertain. The CDR3 sequence is 20 residues long. V was trimmed by 0 bases and J by 1 base, leaving 22 bases between them. From germline, CDR1 is SGHVS and CDR2 FQNEAQ. The CDR3 is CASSLARVPGVSRSNQPQHF. As DNA, the CDR3 is TGTGCCAGCAGCTTAGCGAGGGTCCCCGGGGTTTCTCGCAGCAATCAGCCCCAGCATTTT.

This clone turned up a few times. J is TRBJ2-2 and V is TRBV6-4; TRBD2 aligns across 7 bases. V gave up 0 bases and J gave up 2 bases; unmatched junction bases: 3. Germline V gene data show CDR1 as MRHNA and CDR2 as SNTAGT. The CDR3 covers 16 residues. The CDR3 sequence: CASSDSQRDNTGELFF. As DNA, the CDR3 is TGTGCCAGCAGTGACTCCCAGCGGGATAACACCGGGGAGCTGTTTTTT.

This chain joins TRBV12-3 or TRBV12-4 and TRBJ1-5, with D unresolved. The CDR3 has 13 amino acids. Trimming cost V 2 bases and J 9 bases, with 11 bases left between them. For the CDR3, the DNA is TGTGCCAGCAGTTTATTCCCGGACGGGCCCCAGCATTTT. It translates to CASSLFPDGPQHF.

This sequence joins TRBV5-1 and TRBJ2-2, with D unresolved. V was clipped by 6 bases and J by 3 bases, with 3 bases between them. The V gene's germline CDR1 is SGHRS and CDR2 YFSETQ. The CDR3 consists of 11 residues. The CDR3 DNA reads as TGCGCCAGCACGGACACCGGGGAGCTGTTTTTT. This sequence encodes CASTDTGELFF.

The rearrangement uses TRBV7-3 and TRBJ1-1; D gene unclear. The CDR3 loop spans 13 amino acids. In germline, CDR1 is SGHTA, CDR2 FQGTGA. The V end lost 2 bases, the J end lost 1 base, and 5 bases lay between the germline ends. DNA for the CDR3: TGTGCCAGCAGCTTAGGGGAGAACACTGAAGCTTTCTTT. Encoded protein: CASSLGENTEAFF.

The rearrangement links TRBV14 to TRBJ2-2; D possibly matches TRBD1 or TRBD2 (6 bases each). The CDR3 is 16 residues long. Germline V gene sequence: CDR1 SGHDN, CDR2 FVKESK. V was cut by 4 bases and J by 6 bases, with 18 bases left in between. The CDR3 DNA sequence: TGTGCCAGCAGCCCCTTAGGGGGGCCTCTGGCCGGGGAGCTGTTTTTT. Encoded protein: CASSPLGGPLAGELFF.

This clone appeared a single time. The J gene is TRBJ2-1, the V gene TRBV5-6; 7 bases line up with TRBD1. V dropped 3 bases and J dropped 2; count of bases not matched to a gene: 5. Germline lookup yields CDR1 SGHDT and CDR2 YYEEEE. This CDR3 spans 15 amino acids. Here the CDR3 reads CASSSGGSAYNEQFF. The CDR3 DNA reads as TGTGCCAGCAGCTCAGGGGGAAGTGCCTACAATGAGCAGTTCTTC. Drawing the rest from reference TRBV5-6 and TRBJ2-1, the complete variable domain is DAGVTQSPTHLIKTRGQQVTLRCSPKSGHDTVSWYQQALGQGPQFIFQYYEEEERQRGNFPDRFSGHQFPNYSSELNVNALLLGDSALYLCASSSGGSAYNEQFFGPGTRLTVL.

The chain uses TRBV9 and TRBJ2-5, with 13 bases matching TRBD2. Germline V CDR1 and CDR2: SGDLS, YYNGEE. The CDR3 length is 17 residues. The V gene end was trimmed by 0 bases and the J gene end by 5 bases; junction bases not matched to a gene: 7. The CDR3 DNA follows: TGTGCCAGCAGCGTAGGCGGACTAGCGGGAGTGAGGGAGACCCAGTACTTC. Translation gives CASSVGGLAGVRETQYF. The complete variable domain, with remaining parts taken from reference TRBV9 and TRBJ2-5, reads DSGVTQTPKHLITATGQRVTLRCSPRSGDLSVYWYQQSLDQGLQFLIQYYNGEERAKGNILERFSAQQFPDLHSELNLSSLELGDSALYFCASSVGGLAGVRETQYFGPGTRLLVL.

This rearrangement joins TRBV5-1 to TRBJ2-4; D tentatively fits TRBD1 or TRBD2 (5 bases each). Trimming stripped 4 bases from V and 0 bases from J, with 14 bases between. The CDR3 has 16 residues. Germline CDR1 SGHRS, CDR2 YFSETQ. The CDR3 region is CASSPSGAPAKNIQYF. The CDR3 nucleotides are TGCGCCAGCAGCCCCTCCGGGGCGCCAGCCAAAAACATTCAGTACTTC.

The chain uses TRBV19 and TRBJ1-1, with D unresolved. V shed 9 bases and J shed 4 bases, with 21 bases lying between them. This CDR3 has 15 amino acids. Germline CDR1 is LNHDA and CDR2 is SQIVND (reference sequence). Here the CDR3 reads CASREGGGSGTEAFF. Here the CDR3 DNA reads TGTGCCAGCCGGGAAGGAGGAGGGTCCGGCACTGAAGCTTTCTTT.

The chain uses TRBV7-9 and TRBJ2-5; D is unresolved. Deletions cut 4 bases from V and 1 base from J, with 4 bases between. Germline CDR1 and CDR2: SEHNR and FQNEAQ (reference sequence). The CDR3 has 12 residues. CDR3 sequence (DNA): TGTGCCAGCAGCTGGGGCCAAGAGACCCAGTACTTC. This gives the protein CASSWGQETQYF.

The chain combines TRBV19 with TRBJ1-1, with D possibly matching TRBD1 (6 bases). Germline loops: CDR1 LNHDA, CDR2 SQIVND (reference sequence). This CDR3 has 16 residues. With 6 bases removed from V and 1 base from J, the gap between germline ends came to 18 bases. The CDR3 DNA follows: TGTGCCAGTAGGGATTCATTACAGGGACGGAACACTGAAGCTTTCTTT. Its translation: CASRDSLQGRNTEAFF.

The chain links TRBV19 to TRBJ1-6, with D unclear. Germline V lookup: CDR1 LNHDA, CDR2 SQIVND (reference sequence). Trimming stripped 9 bases from V and 7 bases from J, with 16 bases between. This CDR3 spans 14 amino acids. CDR3 in DNA: TGTGCCAGCCATCCCCGGGCCAGCAATTCACCCCTCCACTTT. Amino acids: CASHPRASNSPLHF. The full variable domain, in which reference TRBV19 and TRBJ1-6 provide the parts outside the CDR3, is DGGITQSPKYLFRKEGQNVTLSCEQNLNHDAMYWYRQDPGQGLRLIYYSQIVNDFQKGDIAEGYSVSREKKESFPLTVTSAQKNPTAFYLCASHPRASNSPLHFGNGTRLTVT.

The chain recombines TRBV7-2 with TRBJ1-1; D might be TRBD1 (5 bases). The V gene lost 5 bases and the J gene lost 1 base, with 11 bases spanning the gap. Germline assignment: CDR1 SGHTA and CDR2 FQGNSA. This CDR3 contains 14 residues. The CDR3 bases are TGTGCCAGCAGCCTCGGGGGGTGGAACACTGAAGCTTTCTTT. Translating gives CASSLGGWNTEAFF.

The chain uses TRBV4-2 and TRBJ2-1; 11 bases are shared with TRBD2. The CDR3 runs to 14 residues. The junction had 1 base not matched to a gene; V was cut back by 2 bases and J by 7 bases. CDR1 is LGHNA, CDR2 YNFKEQ, per germline. Here the CDR3 reads CASSQLAGGNEQFF. The CDR3 DNA sequence: TGTGCCAGCAGCCAACTAGCGGGAGGTAATGAGCAGTTCTTC.

About this clone itself: Other nucleotide sequences in the sample specify the same CDR3. The gene calls are TRBV19 and TRBJ1-5; D is unclear. The length of the CDR3 is 13 residues. V dropped 3 bases and J dropped 6 bases, with 9 bases sitting between them. Germline CDR1 LNHDA, CDR2 SQIVND (reference sequence). The CDR3 reads CASSISGSQPQHF. CDR3 DNA: TGTGCCAGTAGTATCTCCGGAAGTCAGCCCCAGCATTTT.

The V and J genes are TRBV27 and TRBJ2-2; possibly TRBD2 for D (7 bases). The CDR3 runs 17 residues. Trimming removed 1 base at V and 0 bases at J, with 12 bases between. Germline CDR1 MNHEY, CDR2 SMNVEV (reference sequence). The CDR3 protein is CASSLWGGAANTGELFF. The DNA of the CDR3 is TGTGCCAGCAGTTTATGGGGGGGGGCCGCGAACACCGGGGAGCTGTTTTTT.

This clone came up once. This chain connects TRBV19 to TRBJ1-2, with D maybe TRBD1 (6 bases). The germline V and J ends were trimmed by 4 bases and 2 bases, with 14 bases remaining between them. Germline assignment: CDR1 LNHDA and CDR2 SQIVND (reference sequence). The CDR3 is 15 residues long. CDR3 nucleotides: TGTGCCAGTAGTACCGGACAGACTATCAACTATGGCTACACCTTC. It encodes CASSTGQTINYGYTF.

The chain joins TRBV7-2 to TRBJ2-6; D remains ambiguous. This CDR3 contains 15 residues. V lost 1 base to trimming and J lost 5 bases, with 9 bases between them. Germline CDR1 is SGHTA and CDR2 is FQGNSA. CDR3 in amino acids: CASSLEGPRANVLTF. In DNA, the CDR3 is TGTGCCAGCAGCTTAGAGGGCCCCCGGGCCAACGTCCTGACTTTC.

This chain links TRBV10-3 with TRBJ1-3; D is unresolved. CDR1 is ENHRY and CDR2 is SYGVKD in the germline V gene. This CDR3 comprises 15 residues. The ends were cut back, 6 bases at V and 0 bases at J, with 12 bases in the middle. The CDR3 nucleotides read TGTGCCATCAGGGCCATCACACGCTCTGGAAACACCATATATTTT. Its protein product is CAIRAITRSGNTIYF.